These T cell receptor beta chains were read from a single sample in a study of early stage breast cancer tumors. Assay used: immunoSEQ multiplex PCR; TCRdb lists only in-frame clones, some missing. The sample records fewer than 90,000 clones, around 85% being singletons. Sequencing was carried out using blood. The receptors originated from a person in their 60s with breast cancer. Both conserved end residues are part of each CDR3. The D gene is left open where the match is weak. Clone size, where shown, is once, few, many, or a class for clones that have expanded.

clone_size: -
d_call: -
j_call: TRBJ1-2
v_call: TRBV14
cdr3_aa: CASRGGAHNYGYTF
cdr3_nt: TGTGCCAGCAGGGGGGGGGCGCATAACTATGGCTACACCTTC

clone_size: -
d_call: -
j_call: TRBJ2-1
v_call: TRBV28
cdr3_aa: CASSWVGYEQFF
cdr3_nt: TGTGCCAGCAGTTGGGTGGGGTACGAGCAGTTCTTC

clone_size: -
d_call: -
j_call: TRBJ1-4
v_call: TRBV7-9
cdr3_aa: CASSLTALNEKLFF
cdr3_nt: TGTGCCAGCAGCTTAACGGCCCTAAACGAAAAACTGTTTTTT

clone_size: -
d_call: -
j_call: TRBJ1-1
v_call: TRBV9
cdr3_aa: CASSVADVGTEAFF
cdr3_nt: TGTGCCAGCAGCGTAGCCGACGTGGGCACTGAAGCTTTCTTT

clone_size: -
d_call: TRBD1
j_call: TRBJ2-7
v_call: TRBV2
cdr3_aa: CASKPGTGSYEQYF
cdr3_nt: TGTGCCAGCAAACCCGGGACAGGGTCTTACGAGCAGTACTTC

clone_size: few
d_call: -
j_call: TRBJ2-1
v_call: TRBV5-1
cdr3_aa: CASSLGGGEQFF
cdr3_nt: TGCGCCAGCAGCTTGGGTGGGGGAGAGCAGTTCTTC

clone_size: -
d_call: -
j_call: TRBJ2-5
v_call: TRBV5-4
cdr3_aa: CATTQARRTGQETQYF
cdr3_nt: TGTGCCACCACTCAAGCGCGCCGGACGGGCCAAGAGACCCAGTACTTC

clone_size: -
d_call: -
j_call: TRBJ1-5
v_call: TRBV4-2
cdr3_aa: CASSQEKTDSNQPQHF
cdr3_nt: TGTGCCAGCAGCCAAGAAAAGACAGATAGCAATCAGCCCCAGCATTTT

clone_size: -
d_call: TRBD1
j_call: TRBJ1-1
v_call: TRBV19
cdr3_aa: CASSNHGDRGFITEAFF
cdr3_nt: TGTGCCAGTAGTAACCATGGGGACAGGGGGTTTATCACTGAAGCTTTCTTT

clone_size: -
d_call: TRBD1
j_call: TRBJ1-4
v_call: TRBV5-1
cdr3_aa: CASSRTTGANEKLFF
cdr3_nt: TGCGCCAGCAGCCGTACTACAGGGGCTAATGAAAAACTGTTTTTT

clone_size: -
d_call: TRBD1
j_call: TRBJ1-1
v_call: TRBV5-6
cdr3_aa: CASSSDRRIPEAFF
cdr3_nt: TGTGCCAGCAGCTCGGACAGGCGAATACCTGAAGCTTTCTTT

clone_size: -
d_call: TRBD1
j_call: TRBJ1-4
v_call: TRBV5-1
cdr3_aa: CASSLYRGDKLFF
cdr3_nt: TGCGCCAGCAGCTTGTACAGGGGAGACAAACTGTTTTTT

clone_size: -
d_call: TRBD2
j_call: TRBJ2-7
v_call: TRBV28
cdr3_aa: CASSSTREGLYEQYF
cdr3_nt: TGTGCCAGCAGCTCGACGCGGGAGGGCCTCTACGAGCAGTACTTC

clone_size: -
d_call: -
j_call: TRBJ1-2
v_call: TRBV7-2
cdr3_aa: CASSLRGGAGYGYTF
cdr3_nt: TGTGCCAGCAGCCTACGGGGGGGCGCTGGGTATGGCTACACCTTC

clone_size: -
d_call: -
j_call: TRBJ2-3
v_call: TRBV7-2
cdr3_aa: CASSLETDTQYF
cdr3_nt: TGTGCCAGCAGCTTAGAGACAGATACGCAGTATTTT

clone_size: -
d_call: -
j_call: TRBJ2-7
v_call: TRBV29-1
cdr3_aa: CSVDTGPEQYF
cdr3_nt: TGCAGCGTTGATACGGGGCCCGAGCAGTACTTC

clone_size: -
d_call: TRBD1
j_call: TRBJ1-1
v_call: TRBV30
cdr3_aa: CACWDRAEAFF
cdr3_nt: TGTGCCTGTTGGGACAGGGCTGAAGCTTTCTTT

clone_size: few
d_call: -
j_call: TRBJ1-5
v_call: TRBV6-5
cdr3_aa: CASSPTLNSNQPQHF
cdr3_nt: TGTGCCAGCAGTCCCACCCTGAATAGCAATCAGCCCCAGCATTTT

clone_size: few
d_call: -
j_call: TRBJ2-7
v_call: TRBV11-2
cdr3_aa: CASSLDVGNYEQYF
cdr3_nt: TGTGCCAGCAGCTTAGATGTGGGAAACTACGAGCAGTACTTC

clone_size: -
d_call: -
j_call: TRBJ2-1
v_call: TRBV5-4
cdr3_aa: CASSLGAAGEKNEQFF
cdr3_nt: TGTGCCAGCAGCCTGGGTGCAGCCGGGGAGAAGAATGAGCAGTTCTTC

clone_size: -
d_call: -
j_call: TRBJ2-5
v_call: TRBV6-1
cdr3_aa: CASDGRGAWETQYF
cdr3_nt: TGTGCCAGCGACGGACGGGGGGCCTGGGAGACCCAGTACTTC

clone_size: -
d_call: -
j_call: TRBJ2-3
v_call: TRBV5-8
cdr3_aa: CASSLLHTQYF
cdr3_nt: TGTGCCAGCAGCTTGTTACATACGCAGTATTTT

clone_size: -
d_call: -
j_call: TRBJ2-5
v_call: TRBV2
cdr3_aa: CASLGQETQYF
cdr3_nt: TGTGCCTCCTTGGGGCAAGAGACCCAGTACTTC

clone_size: -
d_call: TRBD1
j_call: TRBJ2-1
v_call: TRBV10-3
cdr3_aa: CAISDLGGQGNNEQFF
cdr3_nt: TGTGCCATCAGTGATTTGGGGGGACAGGGAAACAATGAGCAGTTCTTC

clone_size: -
d_call: TRBD1
j_call: TRBJ2-2
v_call: TRBV11-3
cdr3_aa: CASSLVPGGTGELFF
cdr3_nt: TGTGCCAGCAGCTTAGTGCCAGGGGGCACCGGGGAGCTGTTTTTT

clone_size: -
d_call: TRBD1
j_call: TRBJ2-3
v_call: TRBV15
cdr3_aa: CATSGGQLSDTQYF
cdr3_nt: TGTGCCACCAGCGGGGGACAGTTATCAGATACGCAGTATTTT

clone_size: -
d_call: -
j_call: TRBJ2-7
v_call: TRBV30
cdr3_aa: CAWSLGGNYEQYF
cdr3_nt: TGTGCCTGGAGTCTGGGCGGAAACTACGAGCAGTACTTC

clone_size: -
d_call: TRBD1
j_call: TRBJ2-1
v_call: TRBV10-3
cdr3_aa: CAMGQGRVFF
cdr3_nt: TGTGCCATGGGACAGGGGAGGGTGTTCTTC

clone_size: -
d_call: TRBD1
j_call: TRBJ1-2
v_call: TRBV7-2
cdr3_aa: CASSTPGGFWGYTF
cdr3_nt: TGTGCCAGCAGCACCCCAGGGGGCTTTTGGGGCTACACCTTC

clone_size: few
d_call: -
j_call: TRBJ2-7
v_call: TRBV6-1
cdr3_aa: CASSEVASVYEQYF
cdr3_nt: TGTGCCAGCAGTGAAGTGGCTAGCGTCTACGAGCAGTACTTC

clone_size: -
d_call: -
j_call: TRBJ2-4
v_call: TRBV2
cdr3_aa: CASSGGAPNIQYF
cdr3_nt: TGTGCCAGCAGTGGTGGGGCCCCAAACATTCAGTACTTC

clone_size: few
d_call: -
j_call: TRBJ2-2
v_call: TRBV7-6
cdr3_aa: CASSLGSGWGYLAEELFF
cdr3_nt: TGTGCCAGCAGCTTAGGCTCGGGGTGGGGCTACCTGGCGGAGGAGCTGTTTTTT

clone_size: -
d_call: -
j_call: TRBJ1-2
v_call: TRBV28
cdr3_aa: CASSLLYGSGCTF
cdr3_nt: TGTGCCAGCAGTTTATTATACGGCTCGGGTTGCACCTTC

clone_size: -
d_call: -
j_call: TRBJ2-3
v_call: TRBV7-2
cdr3_aa: CASSFFGADTQYF
cdr3_nt: TGTGCCAGCAGCTTTTTCGGGGCAGATACGCAGTATTTT

clone_size: -
d_call: TRBD1
j_call: TRBJ2-1
v_call: TRBV11-2
cdr3_aa: CASRWTGDDNEQFF
cdr3_nt: TGTGCCAGCAGATGGACAGGGGATGACAATGAGCAGTTCTTC

clone_size: -
d_call: -
j_call: TRBJ2-3
v_call: TRBV10-1
cdr3_aa: CASSEFQGSTDTQYF
cdr3_nt: TGCGCCAGCAGTGAGTTTCAGGGAAGCACAGATACGCAGTATTTT

clone_size: -
d_call: -
j_call: TRBJ2-3
v_call: TRBV7-9
cdr3_aa: CASSLVDSSDTQYF
cdr3_nt: TGTGCCAGCAGCTTAGTAGACAGTTCTGATACGCAGTATTTT

clone_size: -
d_call: -
j_call: TRBJ2-7
v_call: TRBV5-6
cdr3_aa: CASSLGYEQYF
cdr3_nt: TGTGCCAGCAGCTTGGGTTACGAGCAGTACTTC

clone_size: -
d_call: -
j_call: TRBJ2-7
v_call: TRBV18
cdr3_aa: CASSPGRDPVQAQYF
cdr3_nt: TGTGCCAGCTCACCGGGACGTGATCCGGTGCAAGCACAGTACTTC

clone_size: -
d_call: -
j_call: TRBJ1-5
v_call: TRBV15
cdr3_aa: CATRLASSQPQHF
cdr3_nt: TGTGCCACCAGACTGGCCTCGAGTCAGCCCCAGCATTTT

clone_size: -
d_call: -
j_call: TRBJ2-7
v_call: TRBV28
cdr3_aa: CASSFFPYEQYF
cdr3_nt: TGTGCCAGCAGTTTTTTCCCCTACGAGCAGTACTTC

clone_size: -
d_call: TRBD1
j_call: TRBJ1-4
v_call: TRBV10-3
cdr3_aa: CAVQGAANEKLFF
cdr3_nt: TGTGCCGTACAGGGGGCGGCTAATGAAAAACTGTTTTTT

clone_size: -
d_call: -
j_call: TRBJ1-5
v_call: TRBV7-2
cdr3_aa: CASSLRDQPQHF
cdr3_nt: TGTGCCAGCAGCCTACGGGATCAGCCCCAGCATTTT

clone_size: -
d_call: -
j_call: TRBJ2-3
v_call: TRBV9
cdr3_aa: CASSPQTGAGTDTQYF
cdr3_nt: TGTGCCAGCAGCCCACAGACTGGGGCGGGCACAGATACGCAGTATTTT

clone_size: -
d_call: -
j_call: TRBJ2-7
v_call: TRBV30
cdr3_aa: CAVGSDSSYEQYF
cdr3_nt: TGTGCTGTAGGTTCTGACAGCTCCTACGAGCAGTACTTC

clone_size: -
d_call: TRBD2
j_call: TRBJ2-7
v_call: TRBV5-5
cdr3_aa: CASSFPSRLASYEQYF
cdr3_nt: TGTGCCAGCAGCTTCCCCAGTAGACTAGCCTCCTACGAGCAGTACTTC

clone_size: -
d_call: TRBD1
j_call: TRBJ1-4
v_call: TRBV13
cdr3_aa: CASSSQGALNEKLFF
cdr3_nt: TGTGCCAGCAGCTCACAGGGGGCGCTGAATGAAAAACTGTTTTTT

clone_size: few
d_call: TRBD1
j_call: TRBJ2-3
v_call: TRBV27
cdr3_aa: CASSLDPGTGFVPTQYF
cdr3_nt: TGTGCCAGCAGTTTAGATCCCGGGACAGGGTTTGTCCCTACGCAGTATTTT

clone_size: -
d_call: -
j_call: TRBJ1-2
v_call: TRBV5-6
cdr3_aa: CASSSVDTDSLNYGYTF
cdr3_nt: TGTGCCAGCAGCTCCGTGGACACGGACTCGCTTAACTATGGCTACACCTTC

clone_size: -
d_call: -
j_call: TRBJ2-7
v_call: TRBV5-1
cdr3_aa: CATSRDLNYEQYF
cdr3_nt: TGCGCCACTTCCCGGGACCTTAATTACGAGCAGTACTTC